These 14 T cell receptor beta chains came from one sample sequenced in a study of blood T cell repertoires in COVID-19. The protocol was immunoSEQ multiplex PCR, while the TCRdb copy is restricted to in-frame clones and leaves out a portion. The data show roughly 300,000 clones, 70% to 90% seen once. Specimen: peripheral blood. Every receptor here comes from a human donor in a cohort sampled during active COVID-19.

This rearrangement joins TRBV9 to TRBJ2-2; 9 bases agree with TRBD2. The CDR3 extends over 16 amino acids. J lost 4 bases, V lost 0 bases, and 4 bases had no gene match. Germline CDR1 reads SGDLS; CDR2 reads YYNGEE. The CDR3 loop reads CASSVGGGASTGELFF. For the CDR3, the DNA is TGTGCCAGCAGCGTAGGCGGGGGGGCGTCCACCGGGGAGCTGTTTTTT.

The J gene is TRBJ2-3, the V gene TRBV10-3, with 10 nucleotides matching TRBD1. The V gene end was trimmed by 3 bases and the J gene end by 6 bases; junction bases not matched to a gene: 3. Germline CDR1 is ENHRY and CDR2 is SYGVKD. The CDR3 totals 14 residues. The CDR3 sequence is CAISEWGQGDTQYF. DNA of the CDR3: TGTGCCATCAGTGAATGGGGACAGGGGGATACGCAGTATTTT.

The chain uses TRBV28 and TRBJ2-7, with 9 nucleotides matching TRBD1. V was pared by 5 bases and J by 1 base, with 3 bases of the junction left unmatched. This CDR3 comprises 14 residues. The germline V gene encodes CDR1 MDHEN and CDR2 SYDVKM. DNA of the CDR3: TGTGCCAGCAGTCCCGGGACAGGGTCCTACGAGCAGTACTTC. This translates into CASSPGTGSYEQYF.

The V gene is TRBV5-1, the J gene TRBJ2-3; perhaps TRBD2 as D (6 bases). CDR1 and CDR2 (germline): SGHRS, YFSETQ. V was shortened by 0 bases and J by 3 bases, with 11 bases between the two germline ends. The CDR3 is 15 amino acids. The CDR3 DNA reads TGCGCCAGCAGCTTGGCTGGCGGGGAGACAGATACGCAGTATTTT. Protein: CASSLAGGETDTQYF.

This chain joins TRBV2 and TRBJ1-6, with 7 positions matching TRBD1. V lost 7 bases to trimming and J lost 7 bases; unmatched junction nucleotides: 10. The CDR3 runs to 15 residues. Germline V gene lookup returns CDR1 SNHLY and CDR2 FYNNEI. The CDR3 region has the DNA TGTGCCAGCACTAACGACAGGGCATACAATTCACCCCTCCACTTT. This translates into CASTNDRAYNSPLHF.

The chain recombines TRBV12-3 or TRBV12-4 with TRBJ1-4; D unclear. V shed 0 bases and J shed 11 bases, with 7 bases lying between them. The CDR3 length is 12 residues. The CDR3 sequence: CASSLARAKLFF. The CDR3 DNA reads TGTGCCAGCAGTTTAGCGCGAGCGAAACTGTTTTTT.

The chain couples TRBV6-2 or TRBV6-3 to TRBJ1-5, with D possibly being TRBD1 (5 bases). The ends were cut back, 2 bases at V and 2 bases at J, with 10 bases in the middle. The CDR3 contains 15 residues. Germline CDR1 is MNHEY and CDR2 is SVGEGT. CDR3 residues: CASSYQGVRNQPQHF. The CDR3, as DNA: TGTGCCAGCAGTTACCAGGGTGTGCGCAATCAGCCCCAGCATTTT.

The V call is TRBV2, the J call TRBJ2-4; 7 positions agree with TRBD1. V was pared by 8 bases and J by 0 bases, with 4 bases of the junction left unmatched. From germline, CDR1 is SNHLY and CDR2 FYNNEI. The CDR3 has 14 residues. The CDR3 DNA reads TGTGCCAGCGTAACAGGGGAAGCCAAAAACATTCAGTACTTC. The encoded protein is CASVTGEAKNIQYF. Complete variable domain (other parts from reference TRBV2 and TRBJ2-4): EPEVTQTPSHQVTQMGQEVILRCVPISNHLYFYWYRQILGQKVEFLVSFYNNEISEKSEIFDDQFSVERPDGSNFTLKIRSTKLEDSAMYFCASVTGEAKNIQYFGAGTRLSVL.

The chain carries TRBV5-1 and TRBJ2-3; 8 bases match TRBD1. The ends lost 4 bases at V and 1 base at J; junction bases unmatched: 8. Per germline, CDR1 SGHRS and CDR2 YFSETQ. CDR3 size: 16 residues. The CDR3 DNA sequence: TGCGCCAGCAGCAGGACAGGGCGCCAGCGCACAGATACGCAGTATTTT. The encoded protein is CASSRTGRQRTDTQYF.

In its sample, this clone was seen a few times. The chain joins TRBV30 to TRBJ2-3; D might be TRBD2 (6 bases). Between the trimmed V and J ends, which lost 0 bases and 7 bases, there was a span of 11 bases. Germline loops: CDR1 GTSNPN, CDR2 SVGIG (reference sequence). This CDR3 comprises 13 residues. The CDR3 protein is CAWSVTEGNTQYF. The CDR3 DNA reads TGTGCCTGGAGTGTAACGGAGGGGAATACGCAGTATTTT.

This chain connects TRBV2 to TRBJ1-6, with 8 nucleotides matching TRBD1. With V trimmed by 5 bases and J by 4 bases, 7 bases remained unmatched. CDR3 length: 16 amino acids. Germline values: CDR1 SNHLY, CDR2 FYNNEI. The CDR3 DNA follows: TGTGCCAGCAGTAAACCCGGGACAGGTTATAATTCACCCCTCCACTTT. Protein: CASSKPGTGYNSPLHF.

This chain connects TRBV19 to TRBJ2-7; 7 bases map to TRBD1. This CDR3 is built from 13 residues. The germline gives CDR1 LNHDA, CDR2 SQIVND (reference sequence). V was clipped by 5 bases and J by 4 bases; unmatched bases: 5. DNA for the CDR3: TGTGCCAGTAGTTCCGACAGGGCATACGAGCAGTACTTC. Translated, it gives CASSSDRAYEQYF. Variable domain in full (rest from reference TRBV19 and TRBJ2-7): DGGITQSPKYLFRKEGQNVTLSCEQNLNHDAMYWYRQDPGQGLRLIYYSQIVNDFQKGDIAEGYSVSREKKESFPLTVTSAQKNPTAFYLCASSSDRAYEQYFGPGTRLTVT.

The V call is TRBV5-4, the J call TRBJ1-5; D call uncertain. Germline V CDR1 and CDR2: SGHNT, YYREEE (reference sequence). The length of the CDR3 is 13 residues. V was clipped by 3 bases and J by 3 bases, with 7 bases between them. The CDR3 loop reads CASSSETNQPQHF. CDR3 DNA: TGTGCCAGCAGCTCGGAGACCAATCAGCCCCAGCATTTT.

The gene calls are TRBV5-4 and TRBJ2-7; 7 bases agree with TRBD1. The CDR3 loop spans 13 amino acids. In germline, CDR1 is SGHNT, CDR2 YYREEE (reference sequence). The trim removed 5 bases at V and 2 bases at J, leaving 4 bases unmatched. This chain's CDR3 is CASSAGGTYEQYF. The DNA of the CDR3 is TGTGCCAGCAGTGCAGGGGGAACCTACGAGCAGTACTTC. Supplemented by reference TRBV5-4 and TRBJ2-7, the full variable domain reads ETGVTQSPTHLIKTRGQQVTLRCSSQSGHNTVSWYQQALGQGPQFIFQYYREEENGRGNFPPRFSGLQFPNYSSELNVNALELDDSALYLCASSAGGTYEQYFGPGTRLTVT.